This record covers a single TCR beta chain. Sequencing was performed with immunoSEQ multiplex PCR; in TCRdb, only in-frame clones are kept and a portion is missing. The table shows roughly 210,000 clones, with 87% occurring only once. The source of the sample is a study of blood T cell repertoires in COVID-19. Study summary: There were acute and convalescent COVID-19 samples, and they came from the United States, Italy and Spain.

The sample consisted of PBMCs or T cells enriched from blood (not recorded which). This sequence was found in a man younger than 45 in a cohort exposed to, infected with or recovered from COVID-19 (not recorded which).

The CDR3 region has the DNA TGTGCCAGCTCACCGCCAGGGCTAGCCAAAAACATTCAGTACTTC. Amino acid sequence: CASSPPGLAKNIQYF. The chain couples TRBV18 to TRBJ2-4; D is possibly TRBD1 (5 bases). The CDR3 is 15 amino acids. V dropped 3 bases and J dropped 0 bases, with 9 bases sitting between them. CDR1 and CDR2 (germline): KGHSH, LQKENI.